In this sample, the clone carrying this T cell receptor (beta chain) turned up once. The CDR3 has 17 residues. Authors' processing steps: Quantification of nucleated cells was approximated via reference gene primer amplification. The protocol was immunoSEQ multiplex PCR, while the TCRdb copy is restricted to in-frame clones and leaves out a portion. From that table come the V and J calls and clone size; the DNA was used to work out D and trimming. The sample shows 25,000 to 30,000 clones, around 82% of them seen only once. The sample comes from a study of blood T cell repertoires in COVID-19. On the study more broadly: The origin of the acute and convalescent COVID-19 samples was the United States, Italy and Spain.

The sequenced material came from peripheral blood. The TCR was taken from a man older than 75 with active or convalescent COVID-19. The gene calls are TRBV21-1 and TRBJ1-3; the D call of TRBD1 is as the table states it, not checked on the DNA. TRBV21-1 is labeled a pseudogene. Written as DNA, the CDR3 is TGTGCCAGCAGCAACGGCATAGACAGGCGTTCTGGAAACACCATATATTTT. This encodes CASSNGIDRRSGNTIYF.